This entry concerns a single T cell receptor beta chain. This specimen comes from a study of chemoradiotherapy in HPV16-positive cancers. V gave up 0 bases and J gave up 1 base, with 11 bases separating them. The V gene's germline CDR1 is MGHRA and CDR2 YSYEKL. The CDR3 has 16 residues. Sequenced by immunoSEQ multiplex PCR; TCRdb stores in-frame clones only, minus some. The table includes 6,000 to 9,000 clones, about three quarters detected once. This chain joins TRBV4-1 and TRBJ2-3; no clear D. This sample was taken from a patient who underwent chemoradiotherapy. The clonotype was recovered from a human donor with HPV-associated anogenital cancer. The CDR3 DNA reads TGCGCCAGCAGCCAAGAGAGAGCGCCAGGCACAGATACGCAGTATTTT. It translates to CASSQERAPGTDTQYF.